This T cell receptor (beta chain) was sequenced in a study of cytomegalovirus exposure and HLA in healthy donors. Looked up from germline, CDR1 is LNHDA and CDR2 is SQIVND (reference sequence). The V end was cut by 3 bases, the J end by 0 bases, with 11 bases between. CDR3 size: 15 residues. The PCR was carried out with 60 Vbeta primers and 13 Jbeta primers. Some clones are missing from TCRdb's copy, which holds only in-frame ones; the method was immunoSEQ multiplex PCR. This sample contains some 110,000 clones. This rearrangement joins TRBV19 to TRBJ1-1; D remains ambiguous. This sequence was found in a man between 18 and 29 years old in good health and CMV-seronegative. Specimen: PBMCs. CDR3 amino acids: CASSIPAALNTEAFF. CDR3 bases: TGTGCCAGTAGTATTCCCGCCGCGCTGAACACTGAAGCTTTCTTT.